This TCR beta chain is drawn from a study of regulatory T cells in long-lasting Graves disease. Regarding the study as a whole: Limited samples may have lowered accuracy.

Investigators prepared the TCR beta libraries by applying iRepertoire HTBI primers and Arm-PCR of CDR3 regions. A single record per CDR3 protein comes from TCRdb applying MiXCR to the multiplex PCR reads. The repertoire has 400,000 to 500,000 distinct CDR3 sequences, roughly 22% of them found once; the top ten carry approximately 14%. On this clonotype: Its antigen is as yet unknown.

This CDR3 comprises 15 residues. CDR1 is MNHNS and CDR2 is SASEGT in the germline V gene. V shed 5 bases and J 4 bases; nucleotides not matched to a gene: 10. Noted time point: persistent/refractory GD, antithyroid drugs over 5 years with positive TRAb. PBMC-extracted RNA yielded the TCR library. The diagnosis of Graves' disease used American Thyroid Association guidelines. Each of the patients was recruited from an endocrinology department situated in Xi'an, China. This chain joins TRBV6-1 and TRBJ2-7; TRBD1 matches 8 bases. The input for sequencing was peripheral blood mononuclear cells (PBMCs), taken when the disease was refractory, from a patient treated with antithyroid drugs. This TCR was sampled from a female donor with Graves disease. CDR3 sequence (DNA): TGTGCCAGCAGTCCTGGACAGGGAGCGGGTTACGAGCAGTACTTC. Its translation is CASSPGQGAGYEQYF.